This T cell receptor (beta chain) is drawn from a study of shared clonotypes between healthy human individuals. Only CD45RO-negative cells positively selected for CCR7 counted as naive CD8 cells, so terminally differentiated effector memory CD45RA+ cells were excluded. Each subset's genomic DNA was shared equally among a number of immunoSEQ plates. On sorted subsets, replicate PCRs used roughly 190 ng DNA, or tens of thousands of T cell genomes. Sequencing was performed with immunoSEQ multiplex PCR; in TCRdb, only in-frame clones are kept and a portion is missing. The sample carries approximately 1.9 million clones, roughly 95% recorded once. CDR3 length equals 16 residues. The V and J ends lost 1 base and 7 bases, in that order; junction bases with no gene match: 9. Germline V gene data show CDR1 as MGHRA and CDR2 as YSYEKL.

This receptor was taken from a man aged 18 to 29 in good health. Some clones in this sample may be carry-over from other donors' samples. The sequencing input was naive CD8+ T cells from PBMCs. V and J are TRBV4-1 and TRBJ2-1; 8 nucleotides agree with TRBD2. The CDR3 coding sequence is TGCGCCAGCAGCCAAGGGGGACTAGGGACTAGAAATGAGCAGTTCTTC. Residues: CASSQGGLGTRNEQFF.